The 16 T cell receptor beta chains given below trace back to one sample, sequenced in a study of cytotoxic CD8 clonotypes in ibrutinib-treated CLL. Sequenced by immunoSEQ multiplex PCR; TCRdb stores in-frame clones only, minus some. Here the sample spans around 330,000 clones, approximately 67% being singletons. This specimen was PBMCs, taken after 36 months of ibrutinib treatment. The receptors originated from a human donor with chronic lymphocytic leukemia.

CDR3 in DNA: TGTGCCAGCAGTCGATCCAGGGGCGAAGCTTTCTTT. This encodes CASSRSRGEAFF. The rearrangement uses TRBV6-6 and TRBJ1-1; D is possibly TRBD1 (6 bases). CDR1 is MNHNY, CDR2 SVGAGI, per germline (reference sequence). The CDR3 runs 12 residues. V shed 5 bases and J shed 8 bases, with 12 bases lying between them.

In this sample, this clone turned up a few times. The chain joins TRBV5-6 to TRBJ2-7; maybe TRBD2 (6 bases). CDR1 SGHDT and CDR2 YYEEEE come from the germline V gene. CDR3 size: 14 residues. V was cut by 2 bases and J by 4 bases, with 13 bases left in between. CDR3 sequence: CASSFVGGRYEQYF. CDR3 nucleotide sequence: TGTGCCAGCAGCTTCGTTGGAGGGAGGTACGAGCAGTACTTC. Full variable domain (outside the CDR3, taken from reference TRBV5-6 and TRBJ2-7): DAGVTQSPTHLIKTRGQQVTLRCSPKSGHDTVSWYQQALGQGPQFIFQYYEEEERQRGNFPDRFSGHQFPNYSSELNVNALLLGDSALYLCASSFVGGRYEQYFGPGTRLTVT.

The V call is TRBV5-1, the J call TRBJ2-2, with D unclear. With 4 bases removed from V and 0 bases from J, the gap between germline ends came to 7 bases. The CDR3 runs 14 residues. Germline V gene lookup returns CDR1 SGHRS and CDR2 YFSETQ. The CDR3 reads CASSVDPNTGELFF. CDR3 DNA: TGCGCCAGCAGCGTGGATCCGAACACCGGGGAGCTGTTTTTT. Supplemented by reference TRBV5-1 and TRBJ2-2, the full variable domain reads KAGVTQTPRYLIKTRGQQVTLSCSPISGHRSVSWYQQTPGQGLQFLFEYFSETQRNKGNFPGRFSGRQFSNSRSEMNVSTLELGDSALYLCASSVDPNTGELFFGEGSRLTVL.

The V gene is TRBV2, the J gene TRBJ2-3; TRBD2 matches at 12 bases. Per the germline V gene, CDR1 is SNHLY and CDR2 is FYNNEI. J gave up 5 bases and V 4 bases, and 4 bases lay outside the gene matches. The CDR3 is 15 residues long. CDR3: CASSVPSGGEDTQYF. For the CDR3, the DNA is TGTGCCAGCAGTGTCCCTAGCGGGGGGGAAGATACGCAGTATTTT.

The chain employs TRBV9 and TRBJ2-2; D unresolved. With 3 bases removed from V and 9 bases from J, the gap between germline ends came to 6 bases. Germline V gene sequence: CDR1 SGDLS, CDR2 YYNGEE. This CDR3 has 11 residues. The CDR3 bases are TGTGCCAGCAGCGCGGGCCGGGAGCTGTTTTTT. Encoded protein: CASSAGRELFF.

CDR3 nucleotides: TGTGCCAGCAGTTCCTTCAGGGGACCACCCCTCCACTTT. This codes for CASSSFRGPPLHF. The chain uses TRBV6-5 and TRBJ1-6, with D tentatively TRBD1 (6 bases). CDR1 MNHEY and CDR2 SVGAGI come from the germline V gene. This CDR3 is built from 13 residues. V lost 4 bases and J 11 bases, leaving 12 bases between the germline ends.

A few counts support this clone. Other DNA sequences within the sample encode an identical CDR3. The chain is built from TRBV27 and TRBJ1-5; D not certain. The germline V and J ends were trimmed by 3 bases and 4 bases, with 7 bases remaining between them. The CDR3 contains 13 residues. CDR1 is MNHEY and CDR2 is SMNVEV in the germline V gene (reference sequence). CDR3 residues: CASSLGRNQPQHF. CDR3 nucleotide sequence: TGTGCCAGCAGTTTGGGTCGGAATCAGCCCCAGCATTTT.

The gene calls are TRBV2 and TRBJ1-2; tentative D call: TRBD1 (6 bases). The CDR3 consists of 15 residues. Trimming shortened V by 8 bases and J by 8 bases, and 24 bases separated the two germline ends. Germline CDR1 SNHLY, CDR2 FYNNEI. The CDR3 protein is CASFFGGTVGGGYTF. DNA of the CDR3: TGTGCCAGCTTCTTTGGGGGCACCGTGGGGGGAGGCTACACCTTC. Complete variable domain (other parts from reference TRBV2 and TRBJ1-2): EPEVTQTPSHQVTQMGQEVILRCVPISNHLYFYWYRQILGQKVEFLVSFYNNEISEKSEIFDDQFSVERPDGSNFTLKIRSTKLEDSAMYFCASFFGGTVGGGYTFGSGTRLTVV.

V is TRBV13 and J is TRBJ2-7, with TRBD2 matching 7 bases. The CDR3 extends over 15 amino acids. J lost 11 bases, V lost 2 bases, and 15 bases had no gene match. From germline, CDR1 is PRHDT and CDR2 FYEKMQ (reference sequence). The CDR3 reads CASSLSGYGRSPEYF. Here the CDR3 DNA reads TGTGCCAGCAGCTTATCCGGTTACGGGAGGTCCCCGGAGTACTTC.

This chain connects TRBV7-9 to TRBJ1-2; 9 bases are shared with TRBD1. Germline V gives CDR1 SEHNR, CDR2 FQNEAQ (reference sequence). V shed 2 bases, J shed 3 bases, and the junction held 7 bases outside the gene matches. This CDR3 comprises 16 residues. CDR3 sequence: CASSLYVGDRDYGYTF. DNA for the CDR3: TGTGCCAGCAGCTTATATGTTGGGGACAGGGACTATGGCTACACCTTC.

This sequence joins TRBV9 and TRBJ2-2; D gene unclear. The CDR3 consists of 15 residues. The V and J ends lost 4 bases and 7 bases respectively, with 17 bases between them. From germline, CDR1 is SGDLS and CDR2 YYNGEE. CDR3 sequence: CASSPPLALVGELFF. The CDR3 region has the DNA TGTGCCAGCAGCCCCCCTTTGGCGCTAGTCGGGGAGCTGTTTTTT. The variable domain in full, with the rest retrieved from reference TRBV9 and TRBJ2-2, is DSGVTQTPKHLITATGQRVTLRCSPRSGDLSVYWYQQSLDQGLQFLIQYYNGEERAKGNILERFSAQQFPDLHSELNLSSLELGDSALYFCASSPPLALVGELFFGEGSRLTVL.

V gene TRBV4-1 combines with J gene TRBJ2-7; the D gene is possibly TRBD1 (6 bases). Germline assignment: CDR1 MGHRA and CDR2 YSYEKL. The CDR3 length is 15 residues. Trimming took off 1 base at V and 6 bases at J, with 16 bases between the two ends. For the CDR3, the DNA is TGCGCCAGCAGCCAAGGGGGGACAATCCCGCGCGAGCAGTACTTC. Protein sequence: CASSQGGTIPREQYF.

This chain joins TRBV11-2 and TRBJ1-2; TRBD1 might be the D (5 bases). The CDR3 spans 13 residues. Germline V gene lookup returns CDR1 SGHAT and CDR2 FQNNGV. Trimming shortened V by 4 bases and J by 2 bases, and 8 bases separated the two germline ends. CDR3 in DNA: TGTGCCAGCAGCTCGGGACGGAACTATGGCTACACCTTC. Translation: CASSSGRNYGYTF.

The chain couples TRBV6-1 to TRBJ1-2; TRBD1 matches at 10 bases. The CDR3 has 16 residues. With V trimmed by 4 bases and J by 3 bases, 8 bases remained unmatched. Per the germline V gene, CDR1 is MNHNS and CDR2 is SASEGT. CDR3 in amino acids: CASSGPRDRGDYGYTF. CDR3 coding DNA: TGTGCCAGCAGTGGGCCCCGGGACAGGGGAGACTATGGCTACACCTTC.

The CDR3 loop is CASSHSSYEQYF. The DNA for the CDR3 is TGTGCCAGCAGTCACAGCTCCTACGAGCAGTACTTC. This rearrangement joins TRBV28 to TRBJ2-7; no clear D. The V gene's germline CDR1 is MDHEN and CDR2 SYDVKM. Trimming pared 5 bases from V and 0 bases from J, leaving 5 bases between. There are 12 residues in the CDR3.

The J gene is TRBJ2-7, the V gene TRBV4-3; possibly TRBD1 or TRBD2 for D (5 bases each). This CDR3 comprises 15 residues. Deletions cut 3 bases from V and 2 bases from J, with 14 bases between. The germline CDR1 and CDR2 sequences are LGHNA and YSLEER. CDR3 DNA: TGCGCCAGCAGCCATGGCACCGGGGCCCCCTACGAGCAGTACTTC. Translation gives CASSHGTGAPYEQYF.